This T cell receptor (beta chain) was observed in a study of blood T cell repertoires in COVID-19. Study in general: The samples span acute and convalescent COVID-19 from the United States, Italy and Spain.

Seattle cases were enrolled at active infection and followed longitudinally. In the original workflow: How many nucleated cells were present was estimated from reference gene primer amplification. TCRdb keeps only in-frame clones here, not all; method: immunoSEQ multiplex PCR. D and trimming come from the DNA, and the V and J calls and clone size come from that table. The profile shows around 150,000 clones, roughly 90% of them singletons. This clone came up a few times. With 2 bases removed from V and 1 base from J, the gap between germline ends came to 6 bases. The CDR3 spans 13 residues. Germline V gene sequence: CDR1 SGHTA, CDR2 FQGTGA.

Material: peripheral blood. The receptor was isolated from a young man with COVID-19, enrolled during active disease. The chain combines TRBV7-3 with TRBJ2-7; D is ambiguous. This CDR3 is CASSLEVSYEQYF. CDR3 nucleotide sequence: TGTGCCAGCAGCTTAGAGGTGTCCTACGAGCAGTACTTC.